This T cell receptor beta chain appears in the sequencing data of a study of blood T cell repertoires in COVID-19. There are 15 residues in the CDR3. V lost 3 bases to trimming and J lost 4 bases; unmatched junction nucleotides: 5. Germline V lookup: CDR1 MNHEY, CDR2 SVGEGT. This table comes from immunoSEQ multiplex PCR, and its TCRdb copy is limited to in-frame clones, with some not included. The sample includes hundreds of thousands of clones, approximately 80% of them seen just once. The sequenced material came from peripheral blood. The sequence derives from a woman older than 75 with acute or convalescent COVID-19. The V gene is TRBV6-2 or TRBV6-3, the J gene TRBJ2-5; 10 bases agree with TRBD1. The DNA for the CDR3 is TGTGCCAGCAGTTATGACAGGGGGCGCGTAGAGACCCAGTACTTC. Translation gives CASSYDRGRVETQYF.